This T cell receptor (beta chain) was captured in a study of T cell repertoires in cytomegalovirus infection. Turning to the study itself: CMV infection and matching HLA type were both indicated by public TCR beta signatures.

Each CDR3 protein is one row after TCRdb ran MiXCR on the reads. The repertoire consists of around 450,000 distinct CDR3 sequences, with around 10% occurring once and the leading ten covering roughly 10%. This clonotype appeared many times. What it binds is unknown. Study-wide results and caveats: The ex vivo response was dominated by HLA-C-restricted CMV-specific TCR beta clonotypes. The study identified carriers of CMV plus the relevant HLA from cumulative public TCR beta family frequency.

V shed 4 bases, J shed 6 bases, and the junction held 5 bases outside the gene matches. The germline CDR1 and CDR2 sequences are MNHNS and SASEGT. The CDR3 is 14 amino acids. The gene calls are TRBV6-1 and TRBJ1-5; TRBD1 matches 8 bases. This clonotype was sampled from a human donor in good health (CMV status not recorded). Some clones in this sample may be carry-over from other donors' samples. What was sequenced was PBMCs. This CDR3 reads CASSGGQGVQPQHF. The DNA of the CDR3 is TGTGCCAGCAGTGGAGGACAGGGTGTTCAGCCCCAGCATTTT.